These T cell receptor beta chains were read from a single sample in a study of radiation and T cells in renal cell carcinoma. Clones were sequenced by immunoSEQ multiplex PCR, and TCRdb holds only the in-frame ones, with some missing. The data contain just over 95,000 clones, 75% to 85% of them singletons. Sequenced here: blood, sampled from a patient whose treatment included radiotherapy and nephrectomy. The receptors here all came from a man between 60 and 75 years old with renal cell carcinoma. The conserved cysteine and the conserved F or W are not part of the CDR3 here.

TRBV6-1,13,ASSEAPDRGYEQY
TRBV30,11,AWGKLGRGGYT
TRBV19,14,ASSAFWRVTNYGYT
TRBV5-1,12,ASSLGQIQETQY
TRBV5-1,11,ASSLTSDRPQH
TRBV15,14,ATSRESPRSSGELF
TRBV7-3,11,ASSPAPWGEQY
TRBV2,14,ARGPRKGTRGDTQY
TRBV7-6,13,ASSSHGEGTDTQY
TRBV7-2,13,ASSRRLAGYNEQF
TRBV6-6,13,ASSYSRLGDTEAF
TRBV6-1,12,ASTTQGAPYGYT
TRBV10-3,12,AISDAYSNQPQH
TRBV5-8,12,ASSPPGTNRDQF
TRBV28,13,ASSRPTGGLETQY
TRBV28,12,ASTDPWAGYEQY
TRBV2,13,ASSRASGFTDTQY
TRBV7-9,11,ASEGQDNQPQH
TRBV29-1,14,SVEGASGQRSYEQY
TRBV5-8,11,ASSLRVGNTIY
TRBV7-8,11,ASSLVWGEGYT
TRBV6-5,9,ASSYHNEQF
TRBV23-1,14,ASSQLGSTRRYEQY
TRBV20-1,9,SAFDIRGYT
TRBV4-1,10,ASSPGPAEQY
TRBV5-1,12,ASSSQGAQETQY
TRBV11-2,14,ASSLLGGRSWETQY
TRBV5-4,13,ASSLYGTGNYGYT
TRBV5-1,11,ASSFSGEETQY
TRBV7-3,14,ASSLNQGSSSYGYT
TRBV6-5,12,ASSYSSGTMVQY
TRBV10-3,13,AISESIPGNTEAF
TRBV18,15,ASSPRQGRANTGELF
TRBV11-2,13,ASSPGRVSNTEAF
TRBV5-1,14,ASRPTTGTSGYEQY
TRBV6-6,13,ASSSPNRGLDEQY
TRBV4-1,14,ASSQGGGRNYNEQF
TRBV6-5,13,ASNRGGTATYEQY
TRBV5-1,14,ASSFRDREFTDTQY
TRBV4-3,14,ASSLGLADIQETQY
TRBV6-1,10,ASSESRETQY
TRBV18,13,ASSRTSGTSYEQY
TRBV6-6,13,ASSIGRANTGELF
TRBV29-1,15,SVRGQDPSSGANVLT
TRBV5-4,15,ASSLVPGELRTDTQY
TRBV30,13,AWSVWGGTGEKLF
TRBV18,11,ASSPGVGNEQF
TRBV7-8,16,ASSLASLGQGAKGELF
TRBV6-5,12,ASSRGTDNTEAF
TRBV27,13,ASSLDQAGAYEQY
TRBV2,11,ASEAPLSYEQY
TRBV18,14,ASSLATGRSTDTQY
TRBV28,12,ASSLNRGPSEQY
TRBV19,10,ASSMEVKPQH
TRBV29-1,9,SVEEGIGYT
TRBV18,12,ASSPPVGTGELF
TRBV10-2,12,ASSVTTNGGELF